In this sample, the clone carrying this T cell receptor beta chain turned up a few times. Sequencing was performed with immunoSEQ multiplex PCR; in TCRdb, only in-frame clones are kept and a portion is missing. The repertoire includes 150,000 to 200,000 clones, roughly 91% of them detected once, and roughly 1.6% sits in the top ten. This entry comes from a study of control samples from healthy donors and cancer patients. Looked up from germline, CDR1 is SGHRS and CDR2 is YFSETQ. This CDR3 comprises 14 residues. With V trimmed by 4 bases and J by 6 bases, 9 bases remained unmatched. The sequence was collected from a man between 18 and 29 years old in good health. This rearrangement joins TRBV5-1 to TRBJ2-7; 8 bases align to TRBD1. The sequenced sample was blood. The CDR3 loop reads CASSGRTGLSEQYF. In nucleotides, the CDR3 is TGCGCCAGCAGCGGAAGGACAGGGTTATCCGAGCAGTACTTC.